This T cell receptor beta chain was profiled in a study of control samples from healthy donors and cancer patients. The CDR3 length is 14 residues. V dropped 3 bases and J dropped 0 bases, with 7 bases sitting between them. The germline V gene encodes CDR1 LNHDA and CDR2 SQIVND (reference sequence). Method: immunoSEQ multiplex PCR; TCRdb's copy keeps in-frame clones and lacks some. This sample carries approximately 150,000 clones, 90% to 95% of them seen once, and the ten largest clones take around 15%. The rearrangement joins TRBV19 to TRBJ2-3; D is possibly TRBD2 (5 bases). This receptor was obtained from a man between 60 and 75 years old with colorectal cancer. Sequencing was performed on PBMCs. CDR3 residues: CASSMGGSTDTQYF. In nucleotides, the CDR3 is TGTGCCAGTAGTATGGGCGGGAGCACAGATACGCAGTATTTT.